These 16 T cell receptor beta chains originate from one sample sequenced in a study of identifying expanded T cells in peripheral blood. Assay used: immunoSEQ multiplex PCR; TCRdb lists only in-frame clones, some missing. The repertoire has under 100,000 clones, 70% to 90% of them found once; the top ten carry 4.5%. Sequenced sample: blood. Receptor source: a person aged 18 to 70 in good health.

The genes are TRBV4-1 and TRBJ1-4; possible D gene TRBD1, 5 bases. This CDR3 spans 15 amino acids. Trimming took 0 bases from V and 5 from J, leaving 10 bases between them. Germline CDR1 MGHRA, CDR2 YSYEKL. The CDR3 DNA follows: TGCGCCAGCAGCCAAGAGGGAGGGGTGAATGAAAAACTGTTTTTT. Its translation: CASSQEGGVNEKLFF.

This chain connects TRBV11-2 to TRBJ2-7; no clear D. Trimming shortened V by 3 bases and J by 4 bases, and 16 bases separated the two germline ends. Germline V lookup: CDR1 SGHAT, CDR2 FQNNGV. The CDR3 extends over 15 amino acids. CDR3 amino acids: CASSFFTEISYEQYF. Written as DNA, the CDR3 is TGTGCCAGCAGCTTCTTCACCGAGATTTCGTACGAGCAGTACTTC.

This rearrangement joins TRBV6-5 to TRBJ2-2; 7 bases are shared with TRBD1. The V gene's germline CDR1 is MNHEY and CDR2 SVGAGI. After removal of 6 bases from V and 5 bases from J, the junction contained 9 bases not matched to a gene. This CDR3 contains 15 residues. The CDR3: CASSPGTDQTGELFF. The CDR3 DNA follows: TGTGCCAGCAGCCCGGGGACAGACCAGACCGGGGAGCTGTTTTTT.

This chain joins TRBV29-1 and TRBJ2-3, with D uncertain. Trimming removed 3 bases at V and 4 bases at J, with 14 bases between. The CDR3 extends over 14 amino acids. Per the germline V gene, CDR1 is SQVTM and CDR2 is ANQGSEA. In DNA form, the CDR3 reads TGCAGCGTTGATGGGCGGCTAAGCGCAGATACGCAGTATTTT. It translates to CSVDGRLSADTQYF.

The rearrangement links TRBV18 to TRBJ1-1, with unresolved D. V lost 1 base and J lost 5, with 11 bases in between. This CDR3 contains 14 residues. Germline V CDR1 and CDR2: KGHSH, LQKENI. The chain's CDR3 is CASSPQRVGTEAFF. The CDR3 bases are TGTGCCAGCTCACCACAGAGGGTAGGAACTGAAGCTTTCTTT.

V usage is TRBV15 and J usage is TRBJ1-2; D gene unclear. V was shortened by 0 bases and J by 3 bases, with 8 bases between the two germline ends. The CDR3 length is 14 residues. Germline CDR1 and CDR2: LNHNV and YYDKDF (reference sequence). The CDR3, as DNA: TGTGCCACCAGCAGAGATTTTCGGTACTATGGCTACACCTTC. This gives the protein CATSRDFRYYGYTF.

In its sample, this clone was seen a few times. The J gene is TRBJ2-3, the V gene TRBV25-1; weak D call: TRBD1 (6 bases). The CDR3 loop spans 15 amino acids. V was pared by 5 bases and J by 6 bases, with 18 bases between. In germline, CDR1 is MGHDK, CDR2 SYGVNS. The CDR3 spells CASSKFGYQGDTQYF. The CDR3 coding sequence is TGTGCCAGCAGTAAATTCGGCTACCAGGGGGATACGCAGTATTTT.

The J gene is TRBJ1-5, the V gene TRBV2; 10 nucleotides align to TRBD1. This CDR3 is built from 14 residues. Per germline, CDR1 SNHLY and CDR2 FYNNEI. Unmatched junction bases numbered 9, after V lost 3 bases and J lost 13 bases. The CDR3 DNA reads TGTGCCAGCAGTGATTTGGGGACAGGGGATAAGCAGCATTTT. Residues: CASSDLGTGDKQHF.

The rearrangement joins TRBV25-1 to TRBJ2-2, with 8 bases lining up with TRBD1. The CDR3 loop spans 15 amino acids. From germline, CDR1 is MGHDK and CDR2 SYGVNS. The J segment lost 6 bases and the V segment lost 6 bases, leaving 9 bases of the junction unmatched. CDR3 DNA: TGTGCCAGCAGCCCCGGACAGGGTGAAGCCGGGGAGCTGTTTTTT. Translation: CASSPGQGEAGELFF.

This clone came up a few times. The chain joins TRBV7-9 to TRBJ2-7; D may be TRBD1 (6 bases). With 5 bases removed from V and 13 bases from J, the gap between germline ends came to 21 bases. The germline CDR1 and CDR2 sequences are SEHNR and FQNEAQ (reference sequence). The CDR3 length is 13 residues. The chain's CDR3 is CASSGIRQVGNYF. In nucleotides, the CDR3 is TGTGCCAGCAGCGGAATTAGACAGGTCGGGAACTACTTC.

J is TRBJ2-2 and V is TRBV4-1; D may be TRBD1 (5 bases). Germline CDR1 is MGHRA and CDR2 is YSYEKL. Deletions cut 2 bases from V and 1 base from J, with 14 bases between. This CDR3 spans 17 amino acids. Here the CDR3 DNA reads TGCGCCAGCAGCCAAAATGGCAACAGGATGAACACCGGGGAGCTGTTTTTT. As protein: CASSQNGNRMNTGELFF.

The chain carries TRBV10-3 and TRBJ2-5; TRBD2 is a possible D gene (5 bases). The germline CDR1 and CDR2 sequences are ENHRY and SYGVKD. The CDR3 runs to 15 residues. V lost 6 bases to trimming and J lost 0 bases, with 14 bases between them. CDR3 nucleotide sequence: TGTGCCATCAGCGGTCGGGATCTGGACCAAGAGACCCAGTACTTC. Residues: CAISGRDLDQETQYF.

This chain connects TRBV11-2 to TRBJ2-3; D may be TRBD2 (7 bases). Germline CDR1 SGHAT, CDR2 FQNNGV. This CDR3 comprises 14 residues. V shed 3 bases and J shed 5 bases, with 12 bases lying between them. For the CDR3, the DNA is TGTGCCAGCAGCTTGGTGGGGGGGCGAGATACGCAGTATTTT. This codes for CASSLVGGRDTQYF. Full variable domain (remainder filled in from reference TRBV11-2 and TRBJ2-3): EAGVAQSPRYKIIEKRQSVAFWCNPISGHATLYWYQQILGQGPKLLIQFQNNGVVDDSQLPKDRFSAERLKGVDSTLKIQPAKLEDSAVYLCASSLVGGRDTQYFGPGTRLTVL.

The chain couples TRBV6-6 to TRBJ1-2; D gene unclear. V was shortened by 8 bases and J by 1 base, with 14 bases between the two germline ends. Germline V gene lookup returns CDR1 MNHNY and CDR2 SVGAGI (reference sequence). The CDR3 is 14 residues long. The CDR3 sequence is CASLNGQINYGYTF. In nucleotides, the CDR3 is TGTGCCAGCCTCAATGGCCAAATTAACTATGGCTACACCTTC.

The CDR3 sequence is CSVAGGSGNTIYF. DNA for the CDR3: TGCAGCGTCGCAGGCGGCTCTGGAAACACCATATATTTT. This rearrangement joins TRBV29-1 to TRBJ1-3; the D is unclear. Germline CDR1 is SQVTM and CDR2 is ANQGSEA. The V end lost 6 bases, the J end lost 0 bases, and 9 bases lay between the germline ends. This CDR3 comprises 13 residues.

In the case of this clone: Other DNA sequences from this sample encode an identical CDR3 as well. V and J are TRBV30 and TRBJ1-5; no firm D call. Germline V lookup: CDR1 GTSNPN, CDR2 SVGIG (reference sequence). V lost 0 bases to trimming and J lost 2 bases, with 5 bases between them. The CDR3 is 13 amino acids. CDR3 DNA sequence: TGTGCCTGGAGTGTACCGGGCAATCAGCCCCAGCATTTT. It encodes CAWSVPGNQPQHF.